What follows are 32 T cell receptor beta chains derived from one specimen sequenced in a study of shared clonotypes between healthy human individuals. TCRdb's table, derived via immunoSEQ multiplex PCR, lists solely in-frame clones and lacks some. The sample has a few million clones; 90% to 95% are singletons. Positive CCR7 selection of CD45RO-negative cells yielded the naive CD8 cells, and terminally differentiated effector memory CD45RA+ cells were excluded. The sample was naive CD8+ T cells from PBMCs. These TCRs come from a man between 18 and 29 years old in good health. Some clones in this sample may be carry-over from other donors' samples.

The J gene is TRBJ2-1, the V gene TRBV5-6; D is perhaps TRBD1 (5 bases). V gave up 3 bases and J gave up 9 bases, with 10 bases separating them. The CDR3 length is 12 residues. The germline gives CDR1 SGHDT, CDR2 YYEEEE. The CDR3: CASSWQGSEQFF. CDR3 coding DNA: TGTGCCAGCAGCTGGCAGGGTTCTGAGCAGTTCTTC.

The chain joins TRBV19 to TRBJ2-1, with 7 bases aligning to TRBD1. CDR1 and CDR2 from the germline V gene are LNHDA and SQIVND (reference sequence). Trimming took 7 bases from V and 3 from J; bases not matched to a gene: 9. The CDR3 totals 15 residues. CDR3 sequence: CASTTDRALYNEQFF. CDR3 bases: TGTGCCAGTACCACCGACAGGGCCCTCTACAATGAGCAGTTCTTC. The whole variable domain, remainder taken from reference TRBV19 and TRBJ2-1, is DGGITQSPKYLFRKEGQNVTLSCEQNLNHDAMYWYRQDPGQGLRLIYYSQIVNDFQKGDIAEGYSVSREKKESFPLTVTSAQKNPTAFYLCASTTDRALYNEQFFGPGTRLTVL.

This chain joins TRBV6-6 and TRBJ2-7; the match to TRBD1 covers 7 bases. The CDR3 runs 13 residues. The V and J ends lost 8 bases and 1 base, in that order; junction bases with no gene match: 5. Looked up from germline, CDR1 is MNHNY and CDR2 is SVGAGI (reference sequence). Here the CDR3 reads CASRDRPSYEQYF. The DNA for the CDR3 is TGTGCCAGCCGGGACAGACCTTCCTACGAGCAGTACTTC.

J is TRBJ2-2 and V is TRBV18, with a weak D call TRBD2 (5 bases). The CDR3 has 17 amino acids. Germline loops: CDR1 KGHSH, CDR2 LQKENI. The V gene lost 3 bases and the J gene lost 3 bases, with 17 bases spanning the gap. CDR3 DNA sequence: TGTGCCAGCTCACCCTTAAAGGCAGTCGGGGACACCGGGGAGCTGTTTTTT. Translating it yields CASSPLKAVGDTGELFF.

V is TRBV10-3 and J is TRBJ2-6; D is unclear. V was shortened by 5 bases and J by 0 bases, with 5 bases between the two germline ends. Per the germline V gene, CDR1 is ENHRY and CDR2 is SYGVKD. This CDR3 has 14 residues. CDR3 sequence reads: CAISRISGANVLTF. CDR3 in DNA: TGTGCCATCAGTAGGATCTCTGGGGCCAACGTCCTGACTTTC.

The J gene is TRBJ2-7, the V gene TRBV6-5; TRBD1 aligns across 10 bases. V lost 1 base and J lost 9; bases outside the gene matches: 12. The length of the CDR3 is 16 residues. From germline, CDR1 is MNHEY and CDR2 SVGAGI. As DNA, the CDR3 is TGTGCCAGCAGTTACTTGTATGGGACAGGGGATGATGGGCAGTACTTC. Translating it yields CASSYLYGTGDDGQYF.

The rearrangement links TRBV4-3 to TRBJ2-1; weak D call: TRBD2 (5 bases). Trimming took 1 base from V and 8 from J, leaving 6 bases between them. Germline values: CDR1 LGHNA, CDR2 YSLEER. This CDR3 spans 12 amino acids. CDR3: CASSQGGHEQFF. The DNA for the CDR3 is TGCGCCAGCAGCCAAGGCGGGCATGAGCAGTTCTTC.

This chain uses TRBV7-6 with TRBJ2-7, with TRBD2 matching 8 bases. The CDR3 extends over 16 amino acids. V gave up 4 bases and J gave up 3 bases; unmatched junction bases: 11. CDR1 is SGHVS, CDR2 FNYEAQ, per germline. The DNA for the CDR3 is TGTGCCAGCAGCTCGGATCCCGGGACTAGTCTCTACGAGCAGTACTTC. Protein: CASSSDPGTSLYEQYF.

The chain carries TRBV4-1 and TRBJ2-1, with unresolved D. The CDR3 has 15 amino acids. Deletions cut 4 bases from V and 0 bases from J, with 10 bases between. Germline V CDR1 and CDR2: MGHRA, YSYEKL. CDR3 amino acids: CASSPRGGSYNEQFF. Written as DNA, the CDR3 is TGCGCCAGCAGCCCCCGCGGTGGCTCCTACAATGAGCAGTTCTTC.

This chain connects TRBV9 to TRBJ2-3, with D possibly TRBD2 on 5 matching bases. The ends were cut back, 6 bases at V and 0 bases at J, with 20 bases in the middle. CDR3 size: 17 residues. The germline V gene has CDR1 SGDLS and CDR2 YYNGEE. In DNA form, the CDR3 reads TGTGCCAGCACCCCCGGGAAGGACCACAATAGCACAGATACGCAGTATTTT. The encoded protein is CASTPGKDHNSTDTQYF.

This chain links TRBV19 with TRBJ1-1; TRBD1 is a possible D gene (5 bases). Trimming cost V 4 bases and J 6 bases, with 15 bases left between them. The CDR3 contains 14 residues. Per germline, CDR1 LNHDA and CDR2 SQIVND (reference sequence). The CDR3 coding sequence is TGTGCCAGTAGTAAGCCAGGGAGAGAGGCTGAAGCTTTCTTT. Residues: CASSKPGREAEAFF. Full variable domain (remainder filled in from reference TRBV19 and TRBJ1-1): DGGITQSPKYLFRKEGQNVTLSCEQNLNHDAMYWYRQDPGQGLRLIYYSQIVNDFQKGDIAEGYSVSREKKESFPLTVTSAQKNPTAFYLCASSKPGREAEAFFGQGTRLTVV.

V usage is TRBV10-3 and J usage is TRBJ2-1; 7 nucleotides match TRBD2. Germline V gives CDR1 ENHRY, CDR2 SYGVKD. Trimming at V came to 8 bases and at J to 7 bases, leaving 11 bases not matched to a gene. The CDR3 totals 14 residues. CDR3 amino acids: CAISVGLDMNEQFF. The CDR3 DNA follows: TGTGCCATCTCCGTAGGACTAGATATGAATGAGCAGTTCTTC.

In DNA form, the CDR3 reads TGCAGCGTTGAACTAGGGACAGGGGCCTACGAGCAGTACTTC. Encoded protein: CSVELGTGAYEQYF. This sequence joins TRBV29-1 and TRBJ2-7; 10 nucleotides line up with TRBD1. The ends lost 2 bases at V and 2 bases at J; junction bases unmatched: 3. CDR3 length: 14 amino acids. Germline CDR1 and CDR2: SQVTM and ANQGSEA.

The chain couples TRBV19 to TRBJ2-7, with 10 bases fitting TRBD1. The CDR3 is 14 residues long. The V segment lost 7 bases and the J segment 3 bases; nucleotides outside the gene matches: 6. Germline V gene lookup returns CDR1 LNHDA and CDR2 SQIVND (reference sequence). Written as DNA, the CDR3 is TGTGCCAGTACATCCGGGACAGGGGTCTACGAGCAGTACTTC. Amino acid sequence: CASTSGTGVYEQYF. The full variable domain, completed using reference TRBV19 and TRBJ2-7, is DGGITQSPKYLFRKEGQNVTLSCEQNLNHDAMYWYRQDPGQGLRLIYYSQIVNDFQKGDIAEGYSVSREKKESFPLTVTSAQKNPTAFYLCASTSGTGVYEQYFGPGTRLTVT.

The chain has TRBV19 and TRBJ2-7, with no clear D. V lost 1 base, J lost 3 bases, and 13 bases lay in between. Germline CDR1 reads LNHDA; CDR2 reads SQIVND (reference sequence). The CDR3 is 15 amino acids. The CDR3 reads CASSIAFEQHYEQYF. The CDR3 DNA reads as TGTGCCAGTAGTATAGCTTTTGAACAGCACTACGAGCAGTACTTC.

The chain is built from TRBV6-5 and TRBJ2-2; 7 nucleotides match TRBD1. V lost 4 bases to trimming and J lost 4 bases; unmatched junction nucleotides: 6. The germline V gene encodes CDR1 MNHEY and CDR2 SVGAGI. The CDR3 extends over 15 amino acids. The chain's CDR3 is CASSSGQVGTGELFF. DNA of the CDR3: TGTGCCAGCAGTTCCGGACAGGTCGGCACCGGGGAGCTGTTTTTT.

This chain joins TRBV11-2 and TRBJ2-3, with TRBD1 matching 8 bases. Germline lookup yields CDR1 SGHAT and CDR2 FQNNGV. J was trimmed by 2 bases and V by 10 bases; bases with no gene match: 5. This CDR3 has 13 residues. The CDR3, as DNA: TGTGCCATACAGGGGGTGAACACAGATACGCAGTATTTT. This encodes CAIQGVNTDTQYF.

The rearrangement joins TRBV7-9 to TRBJ2-2; D gene uncertain. V shed 4 bases and J shed 3 bases, with 0 bases lying between them. Germline V gives CDR1 SEHNR, CDR2 FQNEAQ (reference sequence). The CDR3 covers 11 residues. Written as DNA, the CDR3 is TGTGCCAGCAGCTACACCGGGGAGCTGTTTTTT. Protein product: CASSYTGELFF.

With regard to this clone: This CDR3 is also generated by other DNA sequences in the sample. J is TRBJ2-5 and V is TRBV28, with D tentatively TRBD2 (5 bases). The CDR3 runs 12 residues. The germline V gene encodes CDR1 MDHEN and CDR2 SYDVKM. The ends were cut back, 2 bases at V and 5 bases at J, with 6 bases in the middle. The CDR3 DNA reads TGTGCCAGCAGTTTAAGAGGGGAGACCCAGTACTTC. Protein product: CASSLRGETQYF.

V and J are TRBV7-9 and TRBJ1-5; no clear D gene. The CDR3 has 11 amino acids. The V gene lost 5 bases and the J gene lost 9 bases, with 8 bases spanning the gap. Per germline, CDR1 SEHNR and CDR2 FQNEAQ (reference sequence). For the CDR3, the DNA is TGTGCCAGCAGCGATTTAGGGCCCCAGCATTTT. Translated, it gives CASSDLGPQHF.

This clone was recorded only once. V is TRBV6-5 and J is TRBJ2-7; no definite D call. Trimming took 0 bases from V and 0 from J, leaving 9 bases between them. Per germline, CDR1 MNHEY and CDR2 SVGAGI. There are 15 residues in the CDR3. The CDR3 DNA is TGTGCCAGCAGTTACTCGGACCGACGCTCCTACGAGCAGTACTTC. Amino acid sequence: CASSYSDRRSYEQYF.

The chain uses TRBV5-6 and TRBJ1-1, with D uncertain. Germline V gene lookup returns CDR1 SGHDT and CDR2 YYEEEE. Trimming left V 1 base short and J 7 bases short, with 8 bases between. The CDR3 runs 12 residues. CDR3 region: CASSLIISEAFF. The CDR3, as DNA: TGTGCCAGCAGCTTGATAATCAGTGAAGCTTTCTTT.

The CDR3 region is CASSDVAGELFF. CDR3 in DNA: TGTGCCAGCAGTGATGTGGCCGGGGAGCTGTTTTTT. This chain connects TRBV6-4 to TRBJ2-2; D is unresolved. V lost 3 bases to trimming and J lost 6 bases, with 5 bases between them. Per germline, CDR1 MRHNA and CDR2 SNTAGT. The CDR3 length is 12 residues.

The V call is TRBV9, the J call TRBJ2-1; D remains ambiguous. This CDR3 spans 14 amino acids. V was trimmed by 4 bases and J by 6 bases, leaving 14 bases between them. Germline CDR1 and CDR2: SGDLS and YYNGEE. The CDR3 is CASSRRTGANEQFF. For the CDR3, the DNA is TGTGCCAGCAGCAGACGGACGGGCGCCAATGAGCAGTTCTTC.

The V call is TRBV4-1, the J call TRBJ2-1; 7 nucleotides align to TRBD2. CDR1 is MGHRA and CDR2 is YSYEKL in the germline V gene. CDR3 length: 16 amino acids. V gave up 2 bases and J gave up 8 bases; unmatched junction bases: 12. For the CDR3, the DNA is TGCGCCAGCAGCCAAAGAGCGGGACTACCCCGCGATGAGCAGTTCTTC. This encodes CASSQRAGLPRDEQFF.

The V gene is TRBV28, the J gene TRBJ1-1; D gene uncertain. Trimming stripped 7 bases from V and 6 bases from J, with 15 bases between. Per germline, CDR1 MDHEN and CDR2 SYDVKM. The CDR3 has 13 amino acids. The CDR3 spells CASTMREGPEAFF. The CDR3, as DNA: TGTGCCAGCACCATGAGGGAGGGCCCTGAAGCTTTCTTT.

The J gene is TRBJ2-7, the V gene TRBV7-9; 10 nucleotides agree with TRBD2. CDR3 size: 15 residues. Germline V gives CDR1 SEHNR, CDR2 FQNEAQ (reference sequence). The ends lost 4 bases at V and 2 bases at J; junction bases unmatched: 5. The CDR3 here is CASSSRTSGAYEQYF. For the CDR3, the DNA is TGTGCCAGCAGCTCTCGGACTAGCGGCGCCTACGAGCAGTACTTC.

This clone has just one count. V usage is TRBV7-9 and J usage is TRBJ2-2; D is ambiguous. V lost 8 bases, J lost 4 bases, and 14 bases lay in between. Germline V gene data show CDR1 as SEHNR and CDR2 as FQNEAQ (reference sequence). The CDR3 sequence is 14 residues long. Written as DNA, the CDR3 is TGTGCCAGCCCCCGGCTGGGGTCCACCGGGGAGCTGTTTTTT. Translating gives CASPRLGSTGELFF.

The rearrangement uses TRBV5-1 and TRBJ2-7, with no clear D. Deletions cut 4 bases from V and 4 bases from J, with 15 bases between. The CDR3 runs to 14 residues. CDR1 SGHRS and CDR2 YFSETQ come from the germline V gene. The CDR3 nucleotides are TGCGCCAGCAGCCCCTCCAGGATGGGGTACGAGCAGTACTTC. This sequence encodes CASSPSRMGYEQYF. The whole variable domain, remainder taken from reference TRBV5-1 and TRBJ2-7, is KAGVTQTPRYLIKTRGQQVTLSCSPISGHRSVSWYQQTPGQGLQFLFEYFSETQRNKGNFPGRFSGRQFSNSRSEMNVSTLELGDSALYLCASSPSRMGYEQYFGPGTRLTVT.

In regard to this clone: Distinct nucleotide sequences in the sample also encode this CDR3. This chain links TRBV7-3 with TRBJ2-1; 10 positions agree with TRBD2. CDR1 and CDR2 (germline): SGHTA, FQGTGA. This CDR3 is built from 15 residues. The junction had 5 bases not matched to a gene; V was cut back by 6 bases and J by 3 bases. The CDR3 nucleotides are TGTGCCAGCAGTCCCGGACTAGCGGTCTACAATGAGCAGTTCTTC. Translation: CASSPGLAVYNEQFF.

This chain joins TRBV4-3 and TRBJ1-4; a possible D gene is TRBD1 (5 bases). The germline V gene encodes CDR1 LGHNA and CDR2 YSLEER. V was shortened by 4 bases and J by 5 bases, with 11 bases between the two germline ends. There are 14 residues in the CDR3. The chain's CDR3 is CASSLVGENEKLFF. The CDR3 bases are TGCGCCAGCAGCCTTGTGGGGGAGAATGAAAAACTGTTTTTT.

This clone was counted once. No conserved phenylalanine or tryptophan is present at the end of the CDR3, so a read error is the likely explanation. The DNA is omitted, as the CDR3 cannot be located on it reliably, and the CDR3 follows TCRdb's listing. The chain combines TRBV6-1 with TRBJ1-2. Per germline, CDR1 MNHNS and CDR2 SASEGT. The CDR3 comprises 11 residues, both ends counted. The CDR3 protein is CASSEGGRLLP.